The 5 T cell receptor beta chains in this list originate from one sample, sequenced in a study of blood T cell repertoires in COVID-19. Here immunoSEQ multiplex PCR was the method, and the copy in TCRdb shows in-frame clones only, minus some. The data hold 94,000 or so clones, with approximately 80% observed a single time. Sequenced sample: peripheral blood. The receptors come from a man between 60 and 70 years old with acute or convalescent COVID-19.

J is TRBJ1-2 and V is TRBV28; possible D gene TRBD1, 5 bases. There are 15 residues in the CDR3. Between the trimmed V and J ends, which lost 2 bases and 0 bases, there was a span of 10 bases. The germline V gene has CDR1 MDHEN and CDR2 SYDVKM. As DNA, the CDR3 is TGTGCCAGCAGTTTACTAGGACAAACTAACTATGGCTACACCTTC. Translated: CASSLLGQTNYGYTF.

V is TRBV7-2 and J is TRBJ1-5, with D maybe TRBD1 (6 bases). The germline CDR1 and CDR2 sequences are SGHTA and FQGNSA. The CDR3 runs 14 residues. Between the trimmed V and J ends, which lost 0 bases and 6 bases, there was a span of 9 bases. CDR3 coding DNA: TGTGCCAGCAGCTTAGCACAGGGCCCTCAGCCCCAGCATTTT. It encodes CASSLAQGPQPQHF. The entire variable domain, with the rest obtained from reference TRBV7-2 and TRBJ1-5, is as follows: GAGVSQSPSNKVTEKGKDVELRCDPISGHTALYWYRQSLGQGLEFLIYFQGNSAPDKSGLPSDRFSAERTGGSVSTLTIQRTQQEDSAVYLCASSLAQGPQPQHFGDGTRLSIL.

J is TRBJ2-2 and V is TRBV4-2, with 11 positions matching TRBD2. This CDR3 region has 20 residues. The germline gives CDR1 LGHNA, CDR2 YNFKEQ. The V segment lost 0 bases and the J segment 5 bases; nucleotides outside the gene matches: 14. The CDR3 reads CASSQESRWGSSGGTGELFF. CDR3 DNA: TGTGCCAGCAGCCAAGAGAGTCGGTGGGGATCTAGCGGGGGGACCGGGGAGCTGTTTTTT.

The chain has TRBV14 and TRBJ1-6, with TRBD1 matching over 8 bases. V lost 4 bases to trimming and J lost 13 bases; unmatched junction nucleotides: 12. This CDR3 contains 15 residues. CDR1 is SGHDN, CDR2 FVKESK, per germline. This CDR3 reads CASSPWTGLVEPLHF. The CDR3, as DNA: TGTGCCAGCAGCCCATGGACAGGGTTGGTTGAGCCCCTCCACTTT. The complete variable domain, with remaining parts taken from reference TRBV14 and TRBJ1-6, reads EAGVTQFPSHSVIEKGQTVTLRCDPISGHDNLYWYRRVMGKEIKFLLHFVKESKQDESGMPNNRFLAERTGGTYSTLKVQPAELEDSGVYFCASSPWTGLVEPLHFGNGTRLTVT.

The table lists this clone with a count of one. The chain recombines TRBV29-1 with TRBJ2-2; 8 bases line up with TRBD1. This CDR3 has 14 amino acids. Germline V gene sequence: CDR1 SQVTM, CDR2 ANQGSEA. V trimming: 5 bases; J trimming: 6 bases; junction bases outside the gene matches: 8. The CDR3 DNA sequence: TGCAGCGTTAAGGACAGGGCAATTGCCGGGGAGCTGTTTTTT. Its translation is CSVKDRAIAGELFF.